A selection of T cell receptor beta chains follows, all from one sample in a study of T-cell reconstitution after alpha-beta-depleted transplantation in children. MiXCR, run by TCRdb on the PCR reads, gives a single entry per CDR3 protein. The repertoire holds around 200,000 distinct CDR3 sequences, with around a sixth as singletons. Here the sequenced sample was PBMCs, mostly from graft donor cells, taken 360 days after TCRalphabeta/CD19-depleted stem cell transplant. The receptors shown here come from a male patient aged 2-15 years who had a stem cell transplant for acute lymphoblastic leukemia, so the T cells may come from the graft donor. The CDR3 runs from the conserved cysteine through the conserved F or W. D genes are given only for firm matches. Clone size is stated in some rows and not others, as once, few, many or a class when expanded.

d_call,j_call,v_call,clone_size,cdr3_nt,cdr3_aa
NA,TRBJ1-1,TRBV6-2/TRBV6-3,many,TGTGCCAGCAGCCCGAACCGCGGACGCATGAACACTGAAGCTTTCTTT,CASSPNRGRMNTEAFF
NA,TRBJ2-2,TRBV10-3,NA,TGTGCCATCAGTGAGTCGGCAGGAGAGTCGAACACCGGGGAGCTGTTTTTT,CAISESAGESNTGELFF
NA,TRBJ2-7,TRBV6-5,NA,TGTGCCAGCAGTTACGGACGGGACGGATATGAGCAGTACTTC,CASSYGRDGYEQYF
NA,TRBJ2-7,TRBV6-2/TRBV6-3,many,TGTGCCAGCAGTTACATTCGATTCTACGAGCAGTACTTC,CASSYIRFYEQYF
NA,TRBJ1-6,TRBV28,few,TGTGCCAGCAGTTTCCCGCAGGGTACCTATAATTCACCCCTCCACTTT,CASSFPQGTYNSPLHF
NA,TRBJ2-3,TRBV7-2,few,TGTGCCAGCAACCAAGGGCTGCGACCGGATACGCAGTATTTT,CASNQGLRPDTQYF
NA,TRBJ2-7,TRBV4-2,once,TGTGCCAGCAGCCAAGATCTTAGACACGGCTACGAGCAGTACTTC,CASSQDLRHGYEQYF
NA,TRBJ2-3,TRBV4-3,few,TGCGCCAGCAGCCAAGGAGACGCGGGATCCCTGGATACGCAGTATTTT,CASSQGDAGSLDTQYF
TRBD1,TRBJ2-3,TRBV20-1,NA,TGCAGTGCTCCAGACAGGGCCGTTTGGGATACGCAGTATTTT,CSAPDRAVWDTQYF
NA,TRBJ1-1,TRBV6-1,NA,TGTGCCAGCAGTGACGAAAGATTGGCGGGAACGTTGGGCGCTGAAGCTTTCTTT,CASSDERLAGTLGAEAFF
NA,TRBJ2-7,TRBV2,few,TGTGCCAGCAGCCTCGAAGGTTCCCTATACTTC,CASSLEGSLYF
TRBD1,TRBJ1-6,TRBV6-1,NA,TGTGCCAGCAGAGGGCAGGGGGCTGGAAATTCACCCCTCCACTTT,CASRGQGAGNSPLHF
TRBD2,TRBJ2-1,TRBV9,few,TGTGCCAGCAGCACCGGGACTAGTATGGTTCATGAGCAGTTCTTC,CASSTGTSMVHEQFF
NA,TRBJ2-5,TRBV5-1,NA,TGCGCCAGCAGCTTGGAAAGGGGACAAGAGACCCAGTACTTC,CASSLERGQETQYF
NA,TRBJ1-2,TRBV6-1,few,TGTGCCAGCAGTGACGATCCAAACTATGGCTACACCTTC,CASSDDPNYGYTF
TRBD2,TRBJ2-1,TRBV9,many,TGTGCCAGCAGCGTAGGCGGGAGGAGCTCCTACAATGAGCAGTTCTTC,CASSVGGRSSYNEQFF
TRBD1,TRBJ1-2,TRBV29-1,NA,TGCAGCGTCGCCGGGACAGGGGGCTGGGGCTACACCTTC,CSVAGTGGWGYTF
NA,TRBJ2-2,TRBV20-1,few,TGCAGTGCTGAGTCTCCGGACACCGGGGAGCTGTTTTTT,CSAESPDTGELFF
TRBD1,TRBJ2-7,TRBV7-8,NA,TGTGCCAGCAGCTCGATACCGGCCGGGACAGCTGGTGGGGTCTACGAGCAGTACTTC,CASSSIPAGTAGGVYEQYF
NA,TRBJ2-1,TRBV20-1,once,TGCAGTGCGCTACAGGTTCCGAGCTCCTACAATGAGCAGTTCTTC,CSALQVPSSYNEQFF
NA,TRBJ2-7,TRBV4-2,NA,TGTGCCAGCAGCCAAGAAGAGGGCGGATCAGACGAGCAGTACTTC,CASSQEEGGSDEQYF
NA,TRBJ2-1,TRBV21-1,few,TGTGCCAGCAGCAAATTACGAGGGCGGGGACAAAGCTCCTACAATGAGCAGTTCTTC,CASSKLRGRGQSSYNEQFF
NA,TRBJ2-2,TRBV6-4,NA,TGTGCCAGCCGAAGCACTTGGGGACGGAACGCTACCGGGGAGCTGTTTTTT,CASRSTWGRNATGELFF
NA,TRBJ1-2,TRBV5-1,NA,TGCGCCAGCAGCTTGGAAGGGGGAAACGACTATGGCTACACCTTC,CASSLEGGNDYGYTF
NA,TRBJ2-3,TRBV6-5,many,TGTGCCAGCAGTTACAACCCCGGGTCGACAGGAGATACGCAGTATTTT,CASSYNPGSTGDTQYF
NA,TRBJ1-1,TRBV18,NA,TGTGCCAGCTCACCACAGTCCAGACGGGCCTTTGCTTTCTTT,CASSPQSRRAFAFF
TRBD1,TRBJ1-1,TRBV12-3/TRBV12-4,NA,TGTGCCAGCGGGATTACAGGGGGCGCCGGAGCTTTCTTT,CASGITGGAGAFF
TRBD2,TRBJ2-2,TRBV6-5,few,TGTGCCAGCAGTCCCTCGGGGGGCGCGGGGGGTAACACCGGGGAGCTGTTTTTT,CASSPSGGAGGNTGELFF
TRBD1,TRBJ2-3,TRBV6-5,few,TGTGCCAGCAGTTACTCTGACAGGGGTACAGATACGCAGTATTTT,CASSYSDRGTDTQYF
TRBD1,TRBJ2-7,TRBV7-2,NA,TGTGCCAGCAGCTTAGGGGTGGGCAGGGGGACCTCCTACGAGCAGTACTTC,CASSLGVGRGTSYEQYF
NA,TRBJ1-5,TRBV12-3/TRBV12-4,few,TGTGCCAGCAGTCTGGGGGATCTGTATCAGCCCCAGCATTTT,CASSLGDLYQPQHF
NA,TRBJ1-5,TRBV24-1,NA,TGTGCCACCAGTGTCCCACGGAGTCAGGATCAGCCCCAGCATTTT,CATSVPRSQDQPQHF
TRBD1,TRBJ1-2,TRBV15,NA,TGTGCCACCAGCAGAGATTGGGGACAGTACAGTGGCTACACCTTC,CATSRDWGQYSGYTF
TRBD2,TRBJ2-7,TRBV20-1,few,TGCAGTGCTAGAGATCGGCTGACTAGCGGGGGGAGTTACGAGCAGTACTTC,CSARDRLTSGGSYEQYF
NA,TRBJ2-1,TRBV20-1,few,TGCAGTGGGATTAGGGTTTCCTACAATGAGCAGTTCTTC,CSGIRVSYNEQFF
NA,TRBJ2-1,TRBV12-3/TRBV12-4,NA,TGTGCCAGCAGTTTACCGGGGAGGCTGGTGGAGTTCTTC,CASSLPGRLVEFF
NA,TRBJ2-5,TRBV15,many,TGTGCCACCAGCAGGGGACCAGAGACCCAGTACTTC,CATSRGPETQYF
TRBD2,TRBJ2-7,TRBV7-2,NA,TGTGCCAGCAGCTTACGGCTAGCGGGCTACGAGCAGTACTTC,CASSLRLAGYEQYF
NA,TRBJ2-1,TRBV4-3,NA,TGCGCCAGCAGCCAAGATAACCCAGGACAGTACAATGAGCAGTTCTTC,CASSQDNPGQYNEQFF
TRBD2,TRBJ2-3,TRBV7-8,few,TGTGCCAGCAGCCATCAACTAGCGGGGGGGTCCGGGGTACAGAATACGCAGTATTTT,CASSHQLAGGSGVQNTQYF
TRBD1,TRBJ1-2,TRBV6-6,NA,TGTGCCAGCTCGGACAGGCGTGGCTACACCTTC,CASSDRRGYTF
TRBD1,TRBJ1-5,TRBV6-1,few,TGTGCCAGCAGAGGGGGACAGGGGTTTTCCAATCAGCCCCAGCATTTT,CASRGGQGFSNQPQHF